This T cell receptor (beta chain) was identified during a study of Graves' ophthalmopathy and Graves' hyperthyroidism. TCR beta CDR3 amplification used RNA transcripts. First-round RT-PCR with HTBI primers preceded a second-round multiplex PCR. TCRdb passed the multiplex PCR reads through MiXCR, listing each CDR3 protein once. The table has about 700,000 distinct CDR3 sequences, about 41% seen once. Note on this clonotype: Its specificity is not known.

This CDR3 has 12 residues. The V segment lost 8 bases and the J segment 4 bases; nucleotides outside the gene matches: 7. CDR1 and CDR2 from the germline V gene are SQVTM and ANQGSEA. Whole-study results and caveats: The 13-signature model separated ophthalmopathy from stable hyperthyroidism at around 90% sensitivity and around 81% specificity.

The sequence derives from an adult man with Graves' ophthalmopathy. Source material: peripheral blood. The chain is built from TRBV29-1 and TRBJ2-7; 8 bases fit TRBD1. The CDR3 nucleotides are TGCAGCCCGCCGGACAGGGTGTACGAGCAGTACTTC. Translation: CSPPDRVYEQYF.